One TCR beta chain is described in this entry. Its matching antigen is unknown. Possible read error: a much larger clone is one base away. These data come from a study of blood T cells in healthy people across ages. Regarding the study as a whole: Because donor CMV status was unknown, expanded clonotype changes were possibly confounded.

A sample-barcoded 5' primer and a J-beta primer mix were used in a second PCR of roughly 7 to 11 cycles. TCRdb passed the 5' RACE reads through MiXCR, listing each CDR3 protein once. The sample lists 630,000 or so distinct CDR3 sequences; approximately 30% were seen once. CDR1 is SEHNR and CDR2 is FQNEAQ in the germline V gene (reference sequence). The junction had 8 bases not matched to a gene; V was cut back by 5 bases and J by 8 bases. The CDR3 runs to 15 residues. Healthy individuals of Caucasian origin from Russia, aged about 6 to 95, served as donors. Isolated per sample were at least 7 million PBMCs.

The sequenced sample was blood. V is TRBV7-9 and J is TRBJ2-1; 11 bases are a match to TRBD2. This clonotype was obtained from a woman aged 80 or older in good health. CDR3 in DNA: TGTGCCAGCAGCATGTTAGCGGGGGGGCAGGATGAGCAGTTCTTC. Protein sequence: CASSMLAGGQDEQFF.